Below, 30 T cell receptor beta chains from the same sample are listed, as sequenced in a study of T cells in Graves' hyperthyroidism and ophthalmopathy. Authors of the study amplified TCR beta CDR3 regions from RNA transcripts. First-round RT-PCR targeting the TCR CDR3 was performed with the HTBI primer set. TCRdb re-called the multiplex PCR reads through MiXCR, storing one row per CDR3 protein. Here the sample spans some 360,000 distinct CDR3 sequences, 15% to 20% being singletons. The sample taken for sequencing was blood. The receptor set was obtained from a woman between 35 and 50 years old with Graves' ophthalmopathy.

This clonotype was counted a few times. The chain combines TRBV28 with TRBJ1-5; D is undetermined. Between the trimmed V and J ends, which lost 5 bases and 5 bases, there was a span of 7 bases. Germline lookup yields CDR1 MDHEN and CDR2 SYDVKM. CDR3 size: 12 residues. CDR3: CASSPPHQPQHF. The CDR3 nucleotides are TGTGCCAGCAGTCCCCCCCATCAGCCCCAGCATTTT. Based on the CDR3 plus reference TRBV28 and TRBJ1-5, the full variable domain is DVKVTQSSRYLVKRTGEKVFLECVQDMDHENMFWYRQDPGLGLRLIYFSYDVKMKEKGDIPEGYSVSREKKERFSLILESASTNQTSMYLCASSPPHQPQHFGDGTRLSIL.

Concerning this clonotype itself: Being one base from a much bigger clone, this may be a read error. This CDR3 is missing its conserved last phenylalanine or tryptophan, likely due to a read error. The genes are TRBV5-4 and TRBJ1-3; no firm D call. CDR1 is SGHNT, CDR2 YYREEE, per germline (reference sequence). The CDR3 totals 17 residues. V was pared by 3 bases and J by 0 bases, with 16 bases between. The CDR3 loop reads CASSSISGGLSGNTIYS. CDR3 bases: TGTGCCAGCAGCTCCATTTCCGGCGGCCTCTCTGGAAACACCATATATTCT.

CDR3 in amino acids: CASSQDRGHEQYF. CDR3 DNA: TGTGCCAGCAGCCAGGACAGGGGACACGAGCAGTACTTC. The chain links TRBV28 to TRBJ2-7, with 9 bases matching TRBD1. CDR3 length: 13 amino acids. With 6 bases clipped from V and 5 bases from J, the junction kept 5 bases outside the gene matches. From germline, CDR1 is MDHEN and CDR2 SYDVKM.

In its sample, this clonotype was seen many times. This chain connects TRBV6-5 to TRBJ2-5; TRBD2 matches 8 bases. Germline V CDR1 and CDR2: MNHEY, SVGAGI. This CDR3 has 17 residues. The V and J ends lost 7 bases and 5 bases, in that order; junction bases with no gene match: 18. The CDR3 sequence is CASTPQFVREGRETQYF. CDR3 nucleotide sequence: TGTGCCAGCACTCCACAGTTCGTCCGGGAGGGCCGGGAGACCCAGTACTTC.

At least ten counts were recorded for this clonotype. The CDR3 is CAWGYSNQPQHF. The CDR3 DNA sequence: TGTGCCTGGGGTTATAGCAATCAGCCCCAGCATTTT. V gene TRBV30 combines with J gene TRBJ1-5; D call uncertain. Germline V CDR1 and CDR2: GTSNPN, SVGIG (reference sequence). V lost 5 bases and J 0 bases, leaving 5 bases between the germline ends. The CDR3 runs 12 residues.

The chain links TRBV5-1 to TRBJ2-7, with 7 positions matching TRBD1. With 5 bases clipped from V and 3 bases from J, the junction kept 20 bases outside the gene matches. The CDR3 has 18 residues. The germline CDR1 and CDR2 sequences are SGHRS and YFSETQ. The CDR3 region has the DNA TGCGCCAGCAGTCCCACGGATATTCCTGGACAGGCTCTCTACGAGCAGTACTTC. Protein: CASSPTDIPGQALYEQYF.

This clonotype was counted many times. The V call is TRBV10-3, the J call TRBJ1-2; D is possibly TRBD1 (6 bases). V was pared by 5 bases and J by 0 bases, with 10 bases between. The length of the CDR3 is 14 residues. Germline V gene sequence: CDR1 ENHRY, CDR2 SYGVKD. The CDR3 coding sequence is TGTGCCATCAGTCTAGGGGGAACTAACTATGGCTACACCTTC. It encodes CAISLGGTNYGYTF.

In DNA, the CDR3 is TGTGGATTAGGCTCTCAAGAGACCCAGTACTTC. It codes for CGLGSQETQYF. This chain uses TRBV6-1 with TRBJ2-5; D gene uncertain. CDR1 MNHNS and CDR2 SASEGT come from the germline V gene. CDR3 length: 11 residues.

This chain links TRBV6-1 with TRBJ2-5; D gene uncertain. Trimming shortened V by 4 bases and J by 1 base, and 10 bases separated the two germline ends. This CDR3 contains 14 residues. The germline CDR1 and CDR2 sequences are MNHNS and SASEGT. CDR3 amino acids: CASSAPGLQETQYF. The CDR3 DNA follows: TGTGCCAGCAGTGCACCGGGCCTCCAAGAGACCCAGTACTTC.

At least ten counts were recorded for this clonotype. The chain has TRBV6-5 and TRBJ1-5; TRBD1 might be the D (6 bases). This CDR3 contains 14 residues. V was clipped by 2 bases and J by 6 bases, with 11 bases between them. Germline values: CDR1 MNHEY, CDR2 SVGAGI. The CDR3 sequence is CASSYTGSSQPQHF. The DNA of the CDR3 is TGTGCCAGCAGTTACACAGGGTCCAGTCAGCCCCAGCATTTT.

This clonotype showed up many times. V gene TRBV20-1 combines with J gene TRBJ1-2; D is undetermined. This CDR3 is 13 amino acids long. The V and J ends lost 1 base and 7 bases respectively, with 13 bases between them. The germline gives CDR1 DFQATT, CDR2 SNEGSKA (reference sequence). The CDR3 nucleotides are TGCAGTGCTAGAGTCCCAAGAGCTGGTGGCTACACCTTC. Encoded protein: CSARVPRAGGYTF.

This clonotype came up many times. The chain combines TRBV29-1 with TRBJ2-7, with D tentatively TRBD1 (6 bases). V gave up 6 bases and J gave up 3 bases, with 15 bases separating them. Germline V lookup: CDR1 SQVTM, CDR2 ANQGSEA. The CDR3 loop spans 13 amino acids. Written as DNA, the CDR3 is TGCAGCGTCGCCCGGGACACACTCTACGAGCAGTACTTC. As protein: CSVARDTLYEQYF.

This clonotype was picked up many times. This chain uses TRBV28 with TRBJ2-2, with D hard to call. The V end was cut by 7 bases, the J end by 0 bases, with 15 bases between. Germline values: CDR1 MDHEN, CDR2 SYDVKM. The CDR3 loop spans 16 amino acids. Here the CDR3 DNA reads TGTGCCAGCACCAAGAAAGGAGTTACGAACACCGGGGAGCTGTTTTTT. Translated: CASTKKGVTNTGELFF.

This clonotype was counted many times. The CDR3 DNA is TGCAGTGCTAGAAAACAGGGTGGTTTAAGCAATCAGCCCCAGCATTTT. Protein product: CSARKQGGLSNQPQHF. This chain links TRBV20-1 with TRBJ1-5, with D tentatively TRBD1 (6 bases). The germline V and J ends were trimmed by 2 bases and 1 base, with 15 bases remaining between them. Germline V lookup: CDR1 DFQATT, CDR2 SNEGSKA (reference sequence). The CDR3 is 16 amino acids.

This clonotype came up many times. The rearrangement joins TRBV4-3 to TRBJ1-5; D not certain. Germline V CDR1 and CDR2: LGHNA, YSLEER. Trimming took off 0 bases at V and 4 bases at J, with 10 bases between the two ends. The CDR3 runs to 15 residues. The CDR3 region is CASSQDRHPNQPQHF. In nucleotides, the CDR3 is TGCGCCAGCAGCCAAGATCGACACCCGAATCAGCCCCAGCATTTT.

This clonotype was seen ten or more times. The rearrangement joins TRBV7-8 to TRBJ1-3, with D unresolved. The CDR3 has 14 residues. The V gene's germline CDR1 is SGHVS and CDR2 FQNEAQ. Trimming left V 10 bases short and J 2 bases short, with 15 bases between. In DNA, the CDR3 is TGTGCCACGGTGGGCGCAGCACCTGGAAACACCATATATTTT. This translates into CATVGAAPGNTIYF.

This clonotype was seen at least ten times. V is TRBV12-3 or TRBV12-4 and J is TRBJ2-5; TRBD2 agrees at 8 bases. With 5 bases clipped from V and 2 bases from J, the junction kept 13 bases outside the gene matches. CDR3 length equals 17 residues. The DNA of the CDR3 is TGTGCCAGCAGTCCGACGGGGGGGGGCGCATGGCAAGAGACCCAGTACTTC. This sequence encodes CASSPTGGGAWQETQYF.

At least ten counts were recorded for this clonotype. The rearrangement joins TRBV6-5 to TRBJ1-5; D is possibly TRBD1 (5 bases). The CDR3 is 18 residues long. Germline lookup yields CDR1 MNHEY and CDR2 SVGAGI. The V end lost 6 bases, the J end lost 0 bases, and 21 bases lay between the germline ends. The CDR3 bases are TGTGCCAGCAGCCGGGCGGGGCAGCGAATCTATAGCAATCAGCCCCAGCATTTT. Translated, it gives CASSRAGQRIYSNQPQHF.

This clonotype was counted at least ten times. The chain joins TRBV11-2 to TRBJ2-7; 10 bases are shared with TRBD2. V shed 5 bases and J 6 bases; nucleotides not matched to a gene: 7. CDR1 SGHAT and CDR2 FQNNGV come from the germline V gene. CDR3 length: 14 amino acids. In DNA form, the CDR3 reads TGTGCCAGCAGCCTCCCGGGACTAGCGTTCGAGCAGTACTTC. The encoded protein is CASSLPGLAFEQYF. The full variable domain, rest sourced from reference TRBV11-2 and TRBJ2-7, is EAGVAQSPRYKIIEKRQSVAFWCNPISGHATLYWYQQILGQGPKLLIQFQNNGVVDDSQLPKDRFSAERLKGVDSTLKIQPAKLEDSAVYLCASSLPGLAFEQYFGPGTRLTVT.

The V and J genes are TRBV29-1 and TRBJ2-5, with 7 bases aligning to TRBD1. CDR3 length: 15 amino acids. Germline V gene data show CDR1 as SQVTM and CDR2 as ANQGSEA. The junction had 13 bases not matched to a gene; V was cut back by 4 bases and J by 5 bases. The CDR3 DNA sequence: TGCAGCGTTGTGATCCGACAGGGCGCGTACGAGACCCAGTACTTC. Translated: CSVVIRQGAYETQYF.

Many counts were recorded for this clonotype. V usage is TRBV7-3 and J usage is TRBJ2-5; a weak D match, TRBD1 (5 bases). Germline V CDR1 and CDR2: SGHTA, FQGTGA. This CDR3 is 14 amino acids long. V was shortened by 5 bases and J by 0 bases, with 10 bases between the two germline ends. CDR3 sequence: CASSPRADQETQYF. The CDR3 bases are TGTGCCAGCAGCCCCAGGGCAGACCAAGAGACCCAGTACTTC.

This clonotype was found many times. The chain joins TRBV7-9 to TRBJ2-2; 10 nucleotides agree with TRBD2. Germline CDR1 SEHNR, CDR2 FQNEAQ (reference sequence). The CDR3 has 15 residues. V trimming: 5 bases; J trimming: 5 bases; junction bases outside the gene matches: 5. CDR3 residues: CASSPPSGRTGELFF. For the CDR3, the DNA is TGTGCCAGCAGCCCGCCTAGCGGGAGAACCGGGGAGCTGTTTTTT.

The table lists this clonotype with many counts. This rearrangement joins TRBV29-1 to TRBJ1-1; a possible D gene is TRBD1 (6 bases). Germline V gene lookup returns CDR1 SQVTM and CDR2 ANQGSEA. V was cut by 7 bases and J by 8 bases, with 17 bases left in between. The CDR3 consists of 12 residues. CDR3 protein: CSALSGGLEAFF. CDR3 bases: TGCAGCGCCCTTTCGGGGGGCTTAGAAGCTTTCTTT.

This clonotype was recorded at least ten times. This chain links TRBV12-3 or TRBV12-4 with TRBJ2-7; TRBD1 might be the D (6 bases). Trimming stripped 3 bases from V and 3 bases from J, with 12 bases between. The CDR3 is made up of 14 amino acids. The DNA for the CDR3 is TGTGCCAGCAGTTTTGGGGGCGACTACTACGAGCAGTACTTC. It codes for CASSFGGDYYEQYF.

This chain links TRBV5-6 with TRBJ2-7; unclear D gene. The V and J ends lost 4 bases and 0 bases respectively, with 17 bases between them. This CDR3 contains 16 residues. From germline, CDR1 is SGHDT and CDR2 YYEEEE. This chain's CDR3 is CASSPPTWSPSYEQYF. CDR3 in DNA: TGTGCCAGCAGCCCCCCTACGTGGTCCCCCTCCTACGAGCAGTACTTC.

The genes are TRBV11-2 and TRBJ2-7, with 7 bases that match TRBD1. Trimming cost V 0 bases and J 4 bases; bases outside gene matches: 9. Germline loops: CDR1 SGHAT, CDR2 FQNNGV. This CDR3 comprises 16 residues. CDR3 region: CASSLERGQIGYEQYF. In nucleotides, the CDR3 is TGTGCCAGCAGCTTAGAGAGGGGACAGATTGGTTACGAGCAGTACTTC.

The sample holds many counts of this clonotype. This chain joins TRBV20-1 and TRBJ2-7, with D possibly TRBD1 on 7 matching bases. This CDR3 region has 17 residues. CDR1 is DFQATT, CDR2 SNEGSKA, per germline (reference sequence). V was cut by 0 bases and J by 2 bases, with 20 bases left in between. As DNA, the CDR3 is TGCAGTGCTAGAGATCCATTTGTGGCGGGACAGACCTACGAGCAGTACTTC. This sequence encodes CSARDPFVAGQTYEQYF.

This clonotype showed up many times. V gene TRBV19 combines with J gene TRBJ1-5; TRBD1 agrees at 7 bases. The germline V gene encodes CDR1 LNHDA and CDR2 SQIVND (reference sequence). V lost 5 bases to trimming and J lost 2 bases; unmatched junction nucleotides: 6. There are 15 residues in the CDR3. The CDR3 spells CASSSTGTGNQPQHF. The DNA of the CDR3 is TGTGCCAGTAGTTCCACCGGGACAGGCAATCAGCCCCAGCATTTT.

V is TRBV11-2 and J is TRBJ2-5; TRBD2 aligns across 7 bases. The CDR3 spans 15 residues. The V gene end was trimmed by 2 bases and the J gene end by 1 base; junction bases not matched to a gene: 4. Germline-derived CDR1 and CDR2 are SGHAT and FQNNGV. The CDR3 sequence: CASSLRAGRQETQYF. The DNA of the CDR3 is TGTGCCAGCAGCTTACGAGCGGGGCGCCAAGAGACCCAGTACTTC.

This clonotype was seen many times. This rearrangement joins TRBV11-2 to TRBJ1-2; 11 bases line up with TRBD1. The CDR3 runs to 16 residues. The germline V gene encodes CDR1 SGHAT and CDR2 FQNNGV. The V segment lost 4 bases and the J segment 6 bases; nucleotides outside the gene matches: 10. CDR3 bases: TGTGCCAGCAGCTCCCCTGGGACAGGGGGTCAGCATGGCTACACCTTC. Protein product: CASSSPGTGGQHGYTF.